This entry concerns a single TCR beta chain. This sample is drawn from a study of shared clonotypes between healthy human individuals. Profiled with immunoSEQ multiplex PCR; TCRdb holds only in-frame clones, not every one. The top ten hold about 1.5% of the sample, which has approximately 980,000 clones, roughly 72% seen once. The length of the CDR3 is 15 residues. Trimming removed 1 base from V and 0 bases from J, with 7 bases in between. CDR1 is SGHTA and CDR2 is FQGNSA in the germline V gene. The sequence came from a young man in good health. J is TRBJ1-3 and V is TRBV7-2; D is ambiguous. The specimen sequenced was memory CD4+ T cells sorted from blood. Subset here: CD45RA-negative fraction. The CDR3 DNA reads TGTGCCAGCAGCTTAGATCGGGTCTCTGGAAACACCATATATTTT. The encoded protein is CASSLDRVSGNTIYF.